The 9 T cell receptor beta chains in this list originate from one sample, sequenced in a study of T cell repertoires in aging, cancer and after chemotherapy. TRB rearrangements spanning V, D and J were amplified using mixed TRB-A/B primers. TCRdb re-called the multiplex PCR reads through MiXCR, storing one row per CDR3 protein. The table has under 6,500 distinct CDR3 sequences, roughly 35% seen once; the top ten hold around 14%. Peripheral blood genomic DNA, not sorted cells or RNA, was the template. Sequencing was performed on blood. Receptors originate from a human donor with a blood cancer.

As concerns this clonotype: The CDR3 end shows no conserved phenylalanine or tryptophan, and so a read error is likely. The chain carries TRBV5-5 and TRBJ1-1, with D uncertain. This CDR3 is 11 amino acids long. CDR1 is SGHKS, CDR2 YYEKEE, per germline (reference sequence). V dropped 8 bases and J dropped 1 base, with 6 bases sitting between them. CDR3 residues: CARSQNTEAFL. In DNA, the CDR3 is TGTGCCAGAAGCCAGAACACTGAAGCTTTCTTA.

Judged by abundance, this clonotype is medium-sized. The chain recombines TRBV5-6 with TRBJ2-7; a weak D match, TRBD1 (6 bases). The germline CDR1 and CDR2 sequences are SGHDT and YYEEEE. This CDR3 has 12 residues. The V and J ends lost 4 bases and 9 bases respectively, with 14 bases between them. CDR3 in amino acids: CASSRQDMRQYF. CDR3 in DNA: TGTGCCAGCAGCCGACAGGACATGAGGCAGTACTTC.

CDR3 coding DNA: TGTGCCAGCAGCCTTCAGGGGAGGGCCGGGGAGCTGTTTTTT. It translates to CASSLQGRAGELFF. This chain uses TRBV6-2 or TRBV6-3 with TRBJ2-2; possibly TRBD2 for D (7 bases). V dropped 6 bases and J dropped 6 bases, with 14 bases sitting between them. Germline V CDR1 and CDR2: MNHEY, SVGEGT. This CDR3 region has 14 residues.

V is TRBV6-5 and J is TRBJ1-4; TRBD1 aligns across 7 bases. The CDR3 is made up of 17 amino acids. Trimming took 7 bases from V and 0 from J; bases not matched to a gene: 11. CDR1 and CDR2 from the germline V gene are MNHEY and SVGAGI. The chain's CDR3 is CASNFLPGQSTNEKLFF. CDR3 DNA: TGTGCCAGCAACTTTTTACCGGGACAGTCAACTAATGAAAAACTGTTTTTT.

In DNA form, the CDR3 reads TGTGCCAGTAGTCTTTATCCCGGGAAGGCTTTCTTT. Protein product: CASSLYPGKAFF. This chain joins TRBV19 and TRBJ1-1; no clear D gene. The germline CDR1 and CDR2 sequences are LNHDA and SQIVND (reference sequence). The V gene lost 5 bases and the J gene lost 11 bases, with 15 bases spanning the gap. The CDR3 totals 12 residues.

The genes are TRBV7-9 and TRBJ2-2; maybe TRBD1 (6 bases). Germline CDR1 reads SEHNR; CDR2 reads FQNEAQ (reference sequence). V was cut by 7 bases and J by 1 base, with 10 bases left in between. The CDR3 runs to 14 residues. CDR3 sequence (DNA): TGTGCCAGCACCCAGGGGCAGAACACCGGGGAGCTGTTTTTT. Translating gives CASTQGQNTGELFF. Supplemented by reference TRBV7-9 and TRBJ2-2, the full variable domain reads DTGVSQNPRHKITKRGQNVTFRCDPISEHNRLYWYRQTLGQGPEFLTYFQNEAQLEKSRLLSDRFSAERPKGSFSTLEIQRTEQGDSAMYLCASTQGQNTGELFFGEGSRLTVL.

This clonotype was seen more than once but under ten times. V usage is TRBV5-1 and J usage is TRBJ1-1, with a tentative D call TRBD1 (6 bases). Per the germline V gene, CDR1 is SGHRS and CDR2 is YFSETQ. V dropped 0 bases and J dropped 8 bases, with 14 bases sitting between them. The CDR3 is 14 residues long. CDR3 nucleotides: TGCGCCAGCAGCTTGGATGGGGGCCCCTCCGAAGCTTTCTTT. Translating it yields CASSLDGGPSEAFF.

This clonotype counts as medium-sized. The V gene is TRBV18, the J gene TRBJ1-2, with 7 bases identical to TRBD1. The CDR3 consists of 16 residues. The V segment lost 3 bases and the J segment 6 bases; nucleotides outside the gene matches: 13. Germline V lookup: CDR1 KGHSH, CDR2 LQKENI. CDR3: CASSPRGQVEGDGYTF. In DNA form, the CDR3 reads TGTGCCAGCTCACCGCGTGGACAGGTCGAGGGGGATGGCTACACCTTC.

Worth noting for this clonotype: This may arise from a read error, as a much more abundant clone is one base away. The chain is built from TRBV30 and TRBJ1-1; weak D call: TRBD1 (5 bases). This CDR3 region has 15 residues. Per germline, CDR1 GTSNPN and CDR2 SVGIG (reference sequence). CDR3 nucleotides: TGTGCCTGGAGCTCAAGACAGAAAACTAACACTGTAGCTTTCTTT. Translating gives CAWSSRQKTNTVAFF.